These 32 T cell receptor beta chains came from one sample sequenced in a study of control samples from healthy donors and cancer patients. Measured with immunoSEQ multiplex PCR; TCRdb has only the in-frame clones, and not every one. The sample yields around 130,000 clones, nearly 90% seen once. Sequences were obtained from blood. These TCRs come from a man aged 50 to 59 in good health.

The J gene is TRBJ1-5, the V gene TRBV6-5, with D possibly being TRBD1 (5 bases). Germline lookup yields CDR1 MNHEY and CDR2 SVGAGI. This CDR3 region has 14 residues. The ends were cut back, 4 bases at V and 6 bases at J, with 13 bases in the middle. In DNA, the CDR3 is TGTGCCAGCAGTTCCAGGGTATCAACTCAGCCCCAGCATTTT. This codes for CASSSRVSTQPQHF.

The chain carries TRBV5-4 and TRBJ2-3, with a tentative D call TRBD2 (7 bases). The CDR3 sequence is 14 residues long. Trimming took 2 bases from V and 5 from J, leaving 12 bases between them. Per germline, CDR1 SGHNT and CDR2 YYREEE (reference sequence). The CDR3 sequence: CASSFMGGQDTQYF. DNA for the CDR3: TGTGCCAGCAGCTTTATGGGGGGGCAAGATACGCAGTATTTT.

Concerning this clone itself: Other DNA variants within this sample encode the same CDR3. The chain carries TRBV6-4 and TRBJ2-2; D call uncertain. Germline CDR1 reads MRHNA; CDR2 reads SNTAGT. This CDR3 spans 13 amino acids. Trimming pared 0 bases from V and 6 bases from J, leaving 5 bases between. The CDR3 sequence: CASSDSGAGELFF. The CDR3 DNA is TGTGCCAGCAGTGACTCTGGGGCCGGGGAGCTGTTTTTT.

V is TRBV9 and J is TRBJ1-2; 10 bases map to TRBD1. The ends lost 4 bases at V and 4 bases at J; junction bases unmatched: 10. Per germline, CDR1 SGDLS and CDR2 YYNGEE. The CDR3 extends over 16 amino acids. CDR3 DNA: TGTGCCAGCAGCCCACATGACAGGGGGCTTAGCTATGGCTACACCTTC. Translated, it gives CASSPHDRGLSYGYTF.

The chain links TRBV28 to TRBJ2-3; 12 bases align to TRBD2. This CDR3 spans 16 amino acids. Germline-derived CDR1 and CDR2 are MDHEN and SYDVKM. The J segment lost 4 bases and the V segment lost 1 base, leaving 3 bases of the junction unmatched. For the CDR3, the DNA is TGTGCCAGCAGTTTATCGACTAGCGGGGGTGCAGATACGCAGTATTTT. Protein sequence: CASSLSTSGGADTQYF.

J is TRBJ1-3 and V is TRBV11-3; D remains unclear. The germline V and J ends were trimmed by 4 bases and 2 bases, with 6 bases remaining between them. The CDR3 is made up of 13 amino acids. Looked up from germline, CDR1 is SGHNT and CDR2 is YENEEA. The DNA for the CDR3 is TGTGCCAGCAGCTCAGAAGCTGGAAACACCATATATTTT. As protein: CASSSEAGNTIYF.

V gene TRBV28 combines with J gene TRBJ1-5; tentative D call: TRBD1 (6 bases). CDR1 and CDR2 from the germline V gene are MDHEN and SYDVKM. CDR3 size: 17 residues. V lost 10 bases to trimming and J lost 3 bases, with 25 bases between them. The CDR3 region has the DNA TGTGCCACCCTATATATGTTGACAGGTGCAAACAATCAGCCCCAGCATTTT. Residues: CATLYMLTGANNQPQHF.

The gene calls are TRBV4-2 and TRBJ1-6, with D possibly being TRBD1 (6 bases). The CDR3 loop spans 18 amino acids. V lost 0 bases, J lost 7 bases, and 19 bases lay in between. Germline values: CDR1 LGHNA, CDR2 YNFKEQ. CDR3 in amino acids: CASSQDPLALQGNSPLHF. The DNA of the CDR3 is TGTGCCAGCAGCCAAGACCCCCTAGCCCTCCAGGGGAATTCACCCCTCCACTTT.

This chain joins TRBV9 and TRBJ2-4; TRBD2 matches at 7 bases. Unmatched junction bases numbered 3, after V lost 7 bases and J lost 5 bases. This CDR3 has 12 amino acids. Germline assignment: CDR1 SGDLS and CDR2 YYNGEE. CDR3 amino acids: CASGEGQNIQYF. DNA of the CDR3: TGTGCCAGCGGGGAGGGGCAAAACATTCAGTACTTC.

This chain joins TRBV7-8 and TRBJ2-5; D is possibly TRBD2 (5 bases). Germline-derived CDR1 and CDR2 are SGHVS and FQNEAQ. The CDR3 extends over 15 amino acids. V lost 3 bases and J 2 bases, leaving 13 bases between the germline ends. The CDR3 DNA is TGTGCCAGCAGCTTCGGGAATGGGGTGCAAGAGACCCAGTACTTC. Its protein is CASSFGNGVQETQYF.

The V call is TRBV6-6, the J call TRBJ1-2; the D gene is possibly TRBD1 (5 bases). Germline lookup yields CDR1 MNHNY and CDR2 SVGAGI (reference sequence). The CDR3 has 14 residues. The germline V and J ends were trimmed by 5 bases and 4 bases, with 14 bases remaining between them. The CDR3, as DNA: TGTGCCAGCAGTCCGAAGGGACCGACCTATGGCTACACCTTC. Translating it yields CASSPKGPTYGYTF.

The chain recombines TRBV6-5 with TRBJ1-5; the match to TRBD1 covers 9 bases. This CDR3 is 15 amino acids long. The J segment lost 4 bases and the V segment lost 2 bases, leaving 3 bases of the junction unmatched. The germline gives CDR1 MNHEY, CDR2 SVGAGI. As DNA, the CDR3 is TGTGCCAGCAGTTACGGACAGGGGACGAATCAGCCCCAGCATTTT. Translating it yields CASSYGQGTNQPQHF.

The chain joins TRBV5-1 to TRBJ1-1; D not resolved. Germline CDR1 SGHRS, CDR2 YFSETQ. Deletions cut 1 base from V and 1 base from J, with 8 bases between. The CDR3 covers 14 residues. The CDR3 DNA is TGCGCCAGCAGCTTGTCCCGGCGGAACACTGAAGCTTTCTTT. This codes for CASSLSRRNTEAFF.

The chain has TRBV30 and TRBJ1-2; tentatively, D is TRBD1 (5 bases). The CDR3 is made up of 15 amino acids. Germline CDR1 is GTSNPN and CDR2 is SVGIG (reference sequence). Trimming removed 1 base from V and 4 bases from J, with 16 bases in between. CDR3 protein: CAWSGTGGKGYGYTF. CDR3 DNA sequence: TGTGCCTGGAGTGGCACCGGGGGGAAGGGCTATGGCTACACCTTC.

The V gene is TRBV2, the J gene TRBJ2-7, with D tentatively TRBD2 (6 bases). This CDR3 spans 12 amino acids. Per the germline V gene, CDR1 is SNHLY and CDR2 is FYNNEI. Trimming removed 7 bases at V and 6 bases at J, with 13 bases between. DNA of the CDR3: TGTGCCAGCAACTTAGGAGGGCTCGAGCAGTACTTC. Encoded protein: CASNLGGLEQYF. The full variable domain, rest sourced from reference TRBV2 and TRBJ2-7, is EPEVTQTPSHQVTQMGQEVILRCVPISNHLYFYWYRQILGQKVEFLVSFYNNEISEKSEIFDDQFSVERPDGSNFTLKIRSTKLEDSAMYFCASNLGGLEQYFGPGTRLTVT.

V gene TRBV5-1 combines with J gene TRBJ2-3; 9 nucleotides line up with TRBD1. The CDR3 consists of 16 residues. Trimming removed 0 bases from V and 4 bases from J; junction bases left unmatched: 6. The V gene's germline CDR1 is SGHRS and CDR2 YFSETQ. The CDR3 DNA follows: TGCGCCAGCAGCTTGGCGCTCGACAGGGGGGCAGATACGCAGTATTTT. Its translation: CASSLALDRGADTQYF.

The table lists this clone with a count of one. The CDR3: CAWIPTQGVTTEAFF. Written as DNA, the CDR3 is TGTGCCTGGATTCCCACGCAGGGAGTTACCACTGAAGCTTTCTTT. V gene TRBV30 combines with J gene TRBJ1-1, with D possibly matching TRBD1 (5 bases). The length of the CDR3 is 15 residues. Trimming stripped 4 bases from V and 4 bases from J, with 19 bases between. CDR1 GTSNPN and CDR2 SVGIG come from the germline V gene (reference sequence).

V and J are TRBV5-1 and TRBJ2-3, with TRBD2 as a possible D gene (5 bases). CDR1 SGHRS and CDR2 YFSETQ come from the germline V gene. Trimming cost V 0 bases and J 4 bases, with 9 bases left between them. There are 14 residues in the CDR3. The DNA for the CDR3 is TGCGCCAGCAGCTTGGCGGGGAACGCAGATACGCAGTATTTT. Its protein is CASSLAGNADTQYF.

The DNA of the CDR3 is TGTGCCAGCAGCTCGAACCGACGGAACTATGGCTACACCTTC. Its protein is CASSSNRRNYGYTF. The chain is built from TRBV5-4 and TRBJ1-2; D not certain. Germline-derived CDR1 and CDR2 are SGHNT and YYREEE (reference sequence). The CDR3 covers 14 residues. The V end lost 3 bases, the J end lost 2 bases, and 11 bases lay between the germline ends.

The CDR3 DNA sequence: TGTGCCACCAGTGACCCCCTTTGGGCAGGGAGGGAGACCCAGTACTTC. It translates to CATSDPLWAGRETQYF. The J gene is TRBJ2-5, the V gene TRBV24-1; the D gene is possibly TRBD2 (6 bases). The germline V and J ends were trimmed by 4 bases and 5 bases, with 19 bases remaining between them. Per germline, CDR1 KGHDR and CDR2 SFDVKD. This CDR3 is 16 amino acids long.

This sequence joins TRBV5-1 and TRBJ2-7, with 9 bases matching TRBD1. In germline, CDR1 is SGHRS, CDR2 YFSETQ. CDR3 length equals 14 residues. Germline trimming cut 0 bases from V and 4 bases from J; bases unmatched to any gene: 2. The CDR3 sequence is CASSLEGTGYEQYF. For the CDR3, the DNA is TGCGCCAGCAGCTTGGAAGGGACAGGGTACGAGCAGTACTTC.

CDR3: CASSSRTGFGRETQYF. CDR3 nucleotide sequence: TGTGCCAGCAGCTCACGGACAGGGTTTGGTCGAGAGACCCAGTACTTC. The chain joins TRBV11-2 to TRBJ2-5; 8 nucleotides agree with TRBD1. Losses at the gene ends were 4 bases for V and 4 bases for J; bases not matched to a gene: 11. Germline V gene sequence: CDR1 SGHAT, CDR2 FQNNGV. This CDR3 is 16 amino acids long.

The chain employs TRBV24-1 and TRBJ1-5, with no clear D. The CDR3 spans 14 residues. Per the germline V gene, CDR1 is KGHDR and CDR2 is SFDVKD. The V and J ends lost 9 bases and 3 bases respectively, with 14 bases between them. The DNA for the CDR3 is TGTGCCACCTCGGAACGACATATCAATCAGCCCCAGCATTTT. This gives the protein CATSERHINQPQHF.

The J gene is TRBJ2-5, the V gene TRBV7-6; TRBD2 aligns across 8 bases. CDR1 is SGHVS, CDR2 FNYEAQ, per germline. This CDR3 spans 15 amino acids. J was trimmed by 2 bases and V by 3 bases; bases with no gene match: 5. The chain's CDR3 is CASSFGGGYQETQYF. For the CDR3, the DNA is TGTGCCAGCAGCTTTGGCGGGGGGTATCAAGAGACCCAGTACTTC. The entire variable domain, with the rest obtained from reference TRBV7-6 and TRBJ2-5, is as follows: GAGVSQSPRYKVTKRGQDVALRCDPISGHVSLYWYRQALGQGPEFLTYFNYEAQQDKSGLPNDRFSAERPEGSISTLTIQRTEQRDSAMYRCASSFGGGYQETQYFGPGTRLLVL.

The chain couples TRBV2 to TRBJ1-5; 7 positions agree with TRBD1. V trimming: 4 bases; J trimming: 7 bases; junction bases outside the gene matches: 7. This CDR3 is 14 amino acids long. Germline V lookup: CDR1 SNHLY, CDR2 FYNNEI. The CDR3: CASSGVGGGQPQHF. CDR3 DNA sequence: TGTGCCAGCAGTGGGGTAGGAGGGGGCCAGCCCCAGCATTTT.

The chain carries TRBV6-5 and TRBJ2-5; unclear D gene. The CDR3 has 15 residues. Germline V lookup: CDR1 MNHEY, CDR2 SVGAGI. Trimming cost V 0 bases and J 0 bases, with 8 bases left between them. CDR3 nucleotide sequence: TGTGCCAGCAGTTACTCGTTAAACCACCAAGAGACCCAGTACTTC. Residues: CASSYSLNHQETQYF.

The CDR3 sequence: CASSLQGKVSYGYTF. In nucleotides, the CDR3 is TGTGCCAGCAGTTTACAGGGTAAAGTCTCCTATGGCTACACCTTC. This rearrangement joins TRBV28 to TRBJ1-2; the D gene is possibly TRBD1 (5 bases). Trimming cost V 2 bases and J 4 bases, with 14 bases left between them. The CDR3 totals 15 residues. Germline values: CDR1 MDHEN, CDR2 SYDVKM.

This clone showed up just once. CDR3 sequence reads: CASSLTLMGTQYF. The DNA for the CDR3 is TGTGCCAGCAGCTTAACGTTAATGGGGACCCAGTACTTC. The rearrangement joins TRBV7-3 to TRBJ2-5, with unresolved D. Germline V gene sequence: CDR1 SGHTA, CDR2 FQGTGA. CDR3 length: 13 residues. Between the trimmed V and J ends, which lost 0 bases and 7 bases, there was a span of 9 bases.

The chain recombines TRBV7-2 with TRBJ1-1; D gene uncertain. The V end lost 5 bases, the J end lost 6 bases, and 13 bases lay between the germline ends. Germline V gene sequence: CDR1 SGHTA, CDR2 FQGNSA. This CDR3 spans 13 amino acids. The CDR3: CASSLTRNAEAFF. In DNA form, the CDR3 reads TGTGCCAGCAGCCTAACAAGAAACGCTGAAGCTTTCTTT.

The V gene is TRBV28, the J gene TRBJ1-4; perhaps TRBD1 as D (6 bases). In germline, CDR1 is MDHEN, CDR2 SYDVKM. V was pared by 5 bases and J by 10 bases, with 20 bases between. This CDR3 is 15 amino acids long. The CDR3 spells CASSPAQGITGKLFF. In DNA form, the CDR3 reads TGTGCCAGCAGTCCGGCACAGGGTATCACGGGAAAACTGTTTTTT. Filled out from reference TRBV28 and TRBJ1-4, the complete variable domain reads DVKVTQSSRYLVKRTGEKVFLECVQDMDHENMFWYRQDPGLGLRLIYFSYDVKMKEKGDIPEGYSVSREKKERFSLILESASTNQTSMYLCASSPAQGITGKLFFGSGTQLSVL.

This clone was picked up a small number of times. The J gene is TRBJ2-3, the V gene TRBV5-6; D remains unclear. CDR1 is SGHDT, CDR2 YYEEEE, per germline. The germline V and J ends were trimmed by 3 bases and 4 bases, with 9 bases remaining between them. The CDR3 has 13 amino acids. The CDR3 spells CASSSGRADTQYF. CDR3 DNA sequence: TGTGCCAGCAGCTCTGGAAGGGCAGATACGCAGTATTTT. Based on the CDR3 plus reference TRBV5-6 and TRBJ2-3, the full variable domain is DAGVTQSPTHLIKTRGQQVTLRCSPKSGHDTVSWYQQALGQGPQFIFQYYEEEERQRGNFPDRFSGHQFPNYSSELNVNALLLGDSALYLCASSSGRADTQYFGPGTRLTVL.

This clone appeared a single time. CDR3 loop: CASSVGAGGYEQYF. The CDR3 DNA sequence: TGTGCCAGCAGCGTAGGGGCGGGGGGCTACGAGCAGTACTTC. The chain is built from TRBV9 and TRBJ2-7; TRBD2 matches 8 bases. The germline V gene encodes CDR1 SGDLS and CDR2 YYNGEE. V was pared by 0 bases and J by 3 bases, with 2 bases of the junction left unmatched. The CDR3 sequence is 14 residues long.